These 32 T cell receptor beta chains were all obtained from the same sample, sequenced in a study of cytomegalovirus exposure and HLA in healthy donors. PCR used 60 Vbeta primers and 13 Jbeta primers. Generated by immunoSEQ multiplex PCR, the TCRdb table keeps only in-frame clones and is missing some. The data show some 170,000 clones, roughly 80% seen once. Sequencing input: PBMCs. The receptors stem from a woman younger than 35 in good health and CMV-seropositive.

This chain joins TRBV6-5 and TRBJ1-4, with 8 bases identical to TRBD1. Germline V gene lookup returns CDR1 MNHEY and CDR2 SVGAGI. The CDR3 has 15 residues. V was pared by 10 bases and J by 4 bases, with 11 bases of the junction left unmatched. The CDR3 here is CAISRTGRDNEKLFF. The CDR3 bases are TGTGCCATCTCCAGGACAGGGCGGGATAATGAAAAACTGTTTTTT.

This clone was recorded only once. The chain carries TRBV5-1 and TRBJ1-4; a weak D match, TRBD1 (6 bases). The CDR3 covers 16 residues. Germline V lookup: CDR1 SGHRS, CDR2 YFSETQ. Trimming left V 4 bases short and J 6 bases short, with 19 bases between. CDR3 DNA sequence: TGCGCCAGCAGCCCCCGCCCACCAGGGGAATATGAAAAACTGTTTTTT. This codes for CASSPRPPGEYEKLFF.

This clone has more than one count but fewer than ten. J is TRBJ2-4 and V is TRBV15, with D hard to call. This CDR3 is 20 amino acids long. Germline-derived CDR1 and CDR2 are LNHNV and YYDKDF (reference sequence). V lost 3 bases and J 0 bases, leaving 24 bases between the germline ends. The CDR3 here is CATSSTIPPQPSLAKNIQYF. For the CDR3, the DNA is TGTGCCACCAGCAGTACTATCCCCCCCCAACCCAGCCTAGCCAAAAACATTCAGTACTTC. Full variable domain (remainder filled in from reference TRBV15 and TRBJ2-4): DAMVIQNPRYQVTQFGKPVTLSCSQTLNHNVMYWYQQKSSQAPKLLFHYYDKDFNNEADTPDNFQSRRPNTSFCFLDIRSPGLGDTAMYLCATSSTIPPQPSLAKNIQYFGAGTRLSVL.

This clone was counted between two and nine times. The V call is TRBV9, the J call TRBJ2-2; no definite D call. Germline CDR1 and CDR2: SGDLS and YYNGEE. This CDR3 is built from 15 residues. Trimming removed 0 bases at V and 3 bases at J, with 9 bases between. CDR3: CASSVEAIYTGELFF. The CDR3 nucleotides are TGTGCCAGCAGCGTAGAAGCGATTTACACCGGGGAGCTGTTTTTT.

The chain is built from TRBV5-1 and TRBJ2-5; D gene ambiguous. Germline V gene data show CDR1 as SGHRS and CDR2 as YFSETQ. The CDR3 extends over 13 amino acids. Trimming left V 0 bases short and J 2 bases short, with 5 bases between. CDR3 nucleotides: TGCGCCAGCAGCTTGGTAGTGCAAGAGACCCAGTACTTC. Its translation is CASSLVVQETQYF.

The J gene is TRBJ1-3, the V gene TRBV11-2; no definite D call. Germline-derived CDR1 and CDR2 are SGHAT and FQNNGV. With 4 bases removed from V and 10 bases from J, the gap between germline ends came to 8 bases. The length of the CDR3 is 11 residues. The CDR3 nucleotides read TGTGCCAGCAGCTCCGGGAGAACCATATATTTT. Translated: CASSSGRTIYF. Variable domain in full (rest from reference TRBV11-2 and TRBJ1-3): EAGVAQSPRYKIIEKRQSVAFWCNPISGHATLYWYQQILGQGPKLLIQFQNNGVVDDSQLPKDRFSAERLKGVDSTLKIQPAKLEDSAVYLCASSSGRTIYFGEGSWLTVV.

The count of this clone is one. The rearrangement uses TRBV5-5 and TRBJ2-3; 13 nucleotides align to TRBD2. V shed 4 bases and J 10 bases; nucleotides not matched to a gene: 9. CDR3 length: 15 amino acids. Germline V lookup: CDR1 SGHKS, CDR2 YYEKEE (reference sequence). CDR3 loop: CASSQTSGGARSQYF. The CDR3 DNA follows: TGTGCCAGCAGCCAAACTAGCGGGGGGGCTCGATCGCAGTATTTT.

This rearrangement joins TRBV7-3 to TRBJ1-5; 9 bases match TRBD1. This CDR3 is 15 amino acids long. Germline-derived CDR1 and CDR2 are SGHTA and FQGTGA. V dropped 5 bases and J dropped 1; count of bases not matched to a gene: 3. This chain's CDR3 is CASSGDRASNQPQHF. The DNA of the CDR3 is TGTGCCAGCAGCGGGGACAGGGCAAGCAATCAGCCCCAGCATTTT.

A few counts support this clone. The gene calls are TRBV2 and TRBJ2-1, with 10 bases fitting TRBD2. V lost 2 bases and J lost 4; bases outside the gene matches: 2. This CDR3 spans 15 amino acids. Germline assignment: CDR1 SNHLY and CDR2 FYNNEI. The CDR3 is CASSELAGGYNEQFF. The CDR3 bases are TGTGCCAGCAGTGAATTAGCGGGGGGATACAATGAGCAGTTCTTC.

V usage is TRBV4-2 and J usage is TRBJ2-6; 14 nucleotides align to TRBD2. With 6 bases clipped from V and 0 bases from J, the junction kept 7 bases outside the gene matches. This CDR3 is built from 19 residues. CDR1 is LGHNA and CDR2 is YNFKEQ in the germline V gene. DNA of the CDR3: TGTGCCAGCAGTCGGACTAGCGGGGGGTCGAGCTCTGGGGCCAACGTCCTGACTTTC. Translated, it gives CASSRTSGGSSSGANVLTF.

The chain employs TRBV30 and TRBJ2-3; a possible D gene is TRBD1 (6 bases). This CDR3 is built from 15 residues. Trimming pared 2 bases from V and 0 bases from J, leaving 12 bases between. Germline V gene data show CDR1 as GTSNPN and CDR2 as SVGIG (reference sequence). The CDR3 DNA reads as TGTGCCTGGAGTATTTTGGGGGCCAGCACAGATACGCAGTATTTT. Its translation is CAWSILGASTDTQYF.

The chain couples TRBV5-1 to TRBJ2-7; TRBD1 matches 8 bases. Germline trimming cut 4 bases from V and 7 bases from J; bases unmatched to any gene: 13. This CDR3 has 15 amino acids. The germline V gene encodes CDR1 SGHRS and CDR2 YFSETQ. Here the CDR3 reads CASSPGQVILGEQYF. CDR3 bases: TGCGCCAGCAGCCCGGGACAGGTAATTCTGGGGGAGCAGTACTTC.

DNA of the CDR3: TGCGCCAGCAGCTTGGAGGGGTTGGGCTCCTACAATGAGCAGTTCTTC. The encoded protein is CASSLEGLGSYNEQFF. This chain joins TRBV5-1 and TRBJ2-1; perhaps TRBD1 as D (5 bases). Germline-derived CDR1 and CDR2 are SGHRS and YFSETQ. CDR3 length equals 16 residues. Between the trimmed V and J ends, which lost 0 bases and 0 bases, there was a span of 10 bases. The full variable domain, with the rest looked up from reference TRBV5-1 and TRBJ2-1, is KAGVTQTPRYLIKTRGQQVTLSCSPISGHRSVSWYQQTPGQGLQFLFEYFSETQRNKGNFPGRFSGRQFSNSRSEMNVSTLELGDSALYLCASSLEGLGSYNEQFFGPGTRLTVL.

This clone was recorded only once. The V call is TRBV6-5, the J call TRBJ2-2, with D perhaps TRBD1 (6 bases). The ends were cut back, 6 bases at V and 4 bases at J, with 15 bases in the middle. The CDR3 consists of 15 residues. Germline lookup yields CDR1 MNHEY and CDR2 SVGAGI. The CDR3, as DNA: TGTGCCAGCAGCAATTACAGGGAAACCACCGGGGAGCTGTTTTTT. This sequence encodes CASSNYRETTGELFF.

V is TRBV29-1 and J is TRBJ1-5; no reliable D call. The CDR3 has 14 amino acids. Germline CDR1 is SQVTM and CDR2 is ANQGSEA. The germline V and J ends were trimmed by 5 bases and 6 bases, with 17 bases remaining between them. The CDR3, as DNA: TGCAGCGTTTCACCCAGCGTTGATAGTCAGCCCCAGCATTTT. This sequence encodes CSVSPSVDSQPQHF.

This chain connects TRBV5-1 to TRBJ1-3; 7 bases map to TRBD1. Losses at the gene ends were 0 bases for V and 0 bases for J; bases not matched to a gene: 12. The CDR3 has 19 amino acids. Germline V gene lookup returns CDR1 SGHRS and CDR2 YFSETQ. This CDR3 reads CASSLVGTALTGSGNTIYF. The CDR3 DNA sequence: TGCGCCAGCAGCTTGGTTGGGACAGCGCTGACCGGCTCTGGAAACACCATATATTTT.

The chain recombines TRBV12-5 with TRBJ2-5; 7 bases are a match to TRBD1. This CDR3 spans 13 amino acids. V lost 5 bases to trimming and J lost 5 bases; unmatched junction nucleotides: 5. CDR1 is LGHNT and CDR2 is FRNRAP in the germline V gene. CDR3 coding DNA: TGTGCTAGTGGTCGACAGGGACGGGAGACCCAGTACTTC. It yields the protein CASGRQGRETQYF.

J is TRBJ1-2 and V is TRBV27, with D tentatively TRBD1 (6 bases). This CDR3 is 14 amino acids long. V lost 3 bases and J 4 bases, leaving 12 bases between the germline ends. Germline-derived CDR1 and CDR2 are MNHEY and SMNVEV (reference sequence). CDR3 sequence (DNA): TGTGCCAGCAGTTTCCACAGGGATGGCTATGGCTACACCTTC. This encodes CASSFHRDGYGYTF.

CDR3 protein: CASSEHRDYGYTF. The CDR3 nucleotides are TGTGCCAGCAGTGAACACAGGGACTATGGCTACACCTTC. The V and J genes are TRBV25-1 and TRBJ1-2; a possible D gene is TRBD1 (6 bases). The V end lost 2 bases, the J end lost 3 bases, and 7 bases lay between the germline ends. From germline, CDR1 is MGHDK and CDR2 SYGVNS. The CDR3 runs to 13 residues.

This clone was seen a single time. CDR3 residues: CASSRVNTEAFF. CDR3 DNA sequence: TGTGCCAGCTCTCGAGTGAACACTGAAGCTTTCTTT. The chain has TRBV9 and TRBJ1-1; unclear D gene. Germline CDR1 reads SGDLS; CDR2 reads YYNGEE. This CDR3 is built from 12 residues. Trimming left V 7 bases short and J 0 bases short, with 7 bases between.

The rearrangement links TRBV5-4 to TRBJ2-5; 10 bases are a match to TRBD1. The closer fit of TRBJ2-7 to the DNA end suggests the J call may be wrong. This CDR3 has 15 residues. The germline gives CDR1 SGHNT, CDR2 YYREEE (reference sequence). The chain's CDR3 is CASSPPGQGIYEQYF. CDR3 coding DNA: TGTGCCAGCAGTCCACCGGGACAGGGGATCTACGAGCAGTACTTC.

The gene calls are TRBV4-2 and TRBJ2-3; D perhaps matches TRBD1 (6 bases). The CDR3 loop spans 15 amino acids. CDR1 is LGHNA, CDR2 YNFKEQ, per germline. Trimming took off 0 bases at V and 11 bases at J, with 18 bases between the two ends. The CDR3, as DNA: TGTGCCAGCAGCCAAGATGGGGCTAGGACCAGGGGGCAGTATTTT. Its translation: CASSQDGARTRGQYF.

The V gene is TRBV15, the J gene TRBJ2-7; 7 bases are shared with TRBD2. This CDR3 has 16 amino acids. Looked up from germline, CDR1 is LNHNV and CDR2 is YYDKDF (reference sequence). The junction had 6 bases not matched to a gene; V was cut back by 0 bases and J by 1 base. CDR3 DNA: TGTGCCACCAGCAGAGATAACGGCGGGGGATCCTACGAGCAGTACTTC. This codes for CATSRDNGGGSYEQYF.

This clone has just a few counts. The chain links TRBV7-9 to TRBJ1-5, with 9 bases aligning to TRBD1. The CDR3 is 16 residues long. CDR1 is SEHNR and CDR2 is FQNEAQ in the germline V gene (reference sequence). The trim removed 4 bases at V and 2 bases at J, leaving 6 bases unmatched. The DNA for the CDR3 is TGTGCCAGCAGCTGGGGACAGGGTGACGGCAATCAGCCCCAGCATTTT. The encoded protein is CASSWGQGDGNQPQHF.

This clone was recorded only once. The chain links TRBV27 to TRBJ2-1; 7 bases map to TRBD2. This CDR3 has 14 amino acids. V lost 3 bases to trimming and J lost 9 bases; unmatched junction nucleotides: 8. Germline V gene lookup returns CDR1 MNHEY and CDR2 SMNVEV (reference sequence). CDR3: CASSLFAGEVEQFF. The DNA of the CDR3 is TGTGCCAGCAGTTTGTTCGCGGGGGAGGTTGAGCAGTTCTTC.

The chain recombines TRBV7-6 with TRBJ2-7, with 10 bases matching TRBD1. The V gene end was trimmed by 5 bases and the J gene end by 3 bases; junction bases not matched to a gene: 7. This CDR3 is 15 amino acids long. CDR1 and CDR2 (germline): SGHVS, FNYEAQ. The CDR3 DNA sequence: TGTGCCAGCAGCAACGGGACAGGGGCAATCTACGAGCAGTACTTC. Protein: CASSNGTGAIYEQYF.

V and J are TRBV10-3 and TRBJ2-1; 10 bases are shared with TRBD2. The germline V gene has CDR1 ENHRY and CDR2 SYGVKD. The CDR3 contains 16 residues. Trimming removed 4 bases from V and 6 bases from J; junction bases left unmatched: 9. CDR3 in amino acids: CAISAPGTSVGNEQFF. The CDR3 coding sequence is TGTGCCATCAGTGCGCCCGGGACTAGCGTCGGCAATGAGCAGTTCTTC.

The rearrangement uses TRBV7-3 and TRBJ1-1; D is uncertain. The V and J ends lost 1 base and 1 base respectively, with 7 bases between them. This CDR3 is 14 amino acids long. Germline V gene lookup returns CDR1 SGHTA and CDR2 FQGTGA. The DNA of the CDR3 is TGTGCCAGCAGCTTAAATGCGGGGAACACTGAAGCTTTCTTT. Protein product: CASSLNAGNTEAFF.

The rearrangement uses TRBV7-9 and TRBJ1-1; 12 nucleotides agree with TRBD1. V gave up 8 bases and J gave up 4 bases; unmatched junction bases: 2. The CDR3 consists of 13 residues. Germline V gene lookup returns CDR1 SEHNR and CDR2 FQNEAQ (reference sequence). The CDR3 region is CASWGQGATEAFF. DNA of the CDR3: TGTGCCAGCTGGGGACAGGGGGCCACTGAAGCTTTCTTT.

V and J are TRBV6-4 and TRBJ2-1, with a weak D call TRBD2 (5 bases). The CDR3 sequence is 15 residues long. The ends were cut back, 3 bases at V and 4 bases at J, with 13 bases in the middle. CDR1 and CDR2 from the germline V gene are MRHNA and SNTAGT. CDR3 in DNA: TGTGCCAGCAGTGATGTGGCCGGGGAATACAATGAGCAGTTCTTC. Amino acids: CASSDVAGEYNEQFF.

This sequence joins TRBV7-6 and TRBJ1-1; D is ambiguous. The germline V gene encodes CDR1 SGHVS and CDR2 FNYEAQ. The CDR3 totals 18 residues. V gave up 5 bases and J gave up 4 bases, with 26 bases separating them. The CDR3 sequence is CASSQKEGANPLLTEAFF. In nucleotides, the CDR3 is TGTGCCAGCAGCCAAAAGGAGGGCGCAAACCCCCTGCTCACTGAAGCTTTCTTT.

This clone came up a few times. This chain's CDR3 is CASSQDLAGAAKNIQYF. The CDR3 bases are TGTGCCAGCAGCCAAGATCTAGCGGGGGCGGCCAAAAACATTCAGTACTTC. The V call is TRBV4-2, the J call TRBJ2-4, with 10 bases lining up with TRBD2. Germline lookup yields CDR1 LGHNA and CDR2 YNFKEQ. After removal of 0 bases from V and 1 base from J, the junction contained 3 bases not matched to a gene. The CDR3 totals 17 residues.